The entry below describes one TCR beta chain. The CDR3 contains 12 residues. The V end lost 7 bases, the J end lost 6 bases, and 10 bases lay between the germline ends. A sample-barcoded 5' primer and a J-beta primer mix were used in a second PCR of about 7 to 12 cycles. TCRdb itself ran the 5' RACE reads through MiXCR, one entry per CDR3 protein. The table lists hundreds of thousands of distinct CDR3 sequences, around 68% of them singletons, with about a quarter in the top ten. These data are taken from a study of blood T cells in healthy people across ages. The TCR originated in a man aged 30-40 years in good health. Sequencing input: blood. The J gene is TRBJ2-1, the V gene TRBV12-3 or TRBV12-4, with D tentatively TRBD1 (5 bases). The CDR3 nucleotides read TGTGCCAGCACCCCAGGGATCAATGAGCAGTTCTTC. It encodes CASTPGINEQFF.